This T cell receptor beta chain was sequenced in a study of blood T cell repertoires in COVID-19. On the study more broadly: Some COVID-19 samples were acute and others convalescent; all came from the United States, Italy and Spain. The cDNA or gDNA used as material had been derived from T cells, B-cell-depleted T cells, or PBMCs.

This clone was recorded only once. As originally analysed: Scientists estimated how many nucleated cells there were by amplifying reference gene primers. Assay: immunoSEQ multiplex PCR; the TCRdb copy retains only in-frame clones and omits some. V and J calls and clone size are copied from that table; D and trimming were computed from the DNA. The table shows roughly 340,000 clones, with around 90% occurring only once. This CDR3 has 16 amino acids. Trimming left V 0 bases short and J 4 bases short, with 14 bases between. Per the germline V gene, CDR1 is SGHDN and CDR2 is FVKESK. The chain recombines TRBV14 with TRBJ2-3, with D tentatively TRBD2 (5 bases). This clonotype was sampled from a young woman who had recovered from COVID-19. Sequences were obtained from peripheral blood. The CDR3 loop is CASSQDRLSFSDTQYF. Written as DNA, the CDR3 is TGTGCCAGCAGCCAAGATCGACTAAGTTTCTCAGATACGCAGTATTTT.